This TCR beta chain originates from a study of blood T cells in healthy people across ages. General study findings and limits: Long-lived donors carried more naive CD4+ cells and greater diversity than aged donors.

The V gene lost 3 bases and the J gene lost 5 bases, with 8 bases spanning the gap. Germline V lookup: CDR1 MNHEY, CDR2 SMNVEV (reference sequence). The CDR3 is made up of 13 amino acids. On this clonotype: Its matching antigen is unknown.

Then a second PCR, running roughly 6 to 12 cycles, was carried out with a sample-barcoded 5' primer and a J-beta primer mix. TCRdb analysed the 5' RACE reads with MiXCR anew, one entry per CDR3 protein. Of roughly 680,000 distinct CDR3 sequences listed, 21% are singletons. Sample donors were healthy Caucasian individuals that came from Russia, aged roughly 6 to 95. The chain couples TRBV27 to TRBJ1-5, with no clear D. The clonotype was recovered from a man in his 70s in good health. The material sequenced was blood. The CDR3 DNA follows: TGTGCCAGCAGTTTGGTAGCTGATCAGCCCCAGCATTTT. This translates into CASSLVADQPQHF.